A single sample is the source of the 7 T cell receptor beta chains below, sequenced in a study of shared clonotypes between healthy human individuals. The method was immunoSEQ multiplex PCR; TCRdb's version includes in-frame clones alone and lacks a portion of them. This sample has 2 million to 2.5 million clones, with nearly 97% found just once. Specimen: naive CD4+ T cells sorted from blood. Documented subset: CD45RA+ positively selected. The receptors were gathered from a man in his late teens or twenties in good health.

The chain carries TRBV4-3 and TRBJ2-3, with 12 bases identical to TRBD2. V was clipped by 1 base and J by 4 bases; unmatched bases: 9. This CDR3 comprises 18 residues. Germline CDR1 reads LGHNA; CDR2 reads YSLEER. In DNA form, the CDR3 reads TGCGCCAGCAGCCAAGGACTAGCGGGAGCAGGGCAGCCAGATACGCAGTATTTT. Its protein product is CASSQGLAGAGQPDTQYF.

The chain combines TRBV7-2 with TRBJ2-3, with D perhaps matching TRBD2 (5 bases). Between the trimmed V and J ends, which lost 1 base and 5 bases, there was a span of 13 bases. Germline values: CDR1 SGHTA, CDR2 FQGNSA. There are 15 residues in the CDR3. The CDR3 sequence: CASSLVVGAQDTQYF. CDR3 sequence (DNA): TGTGCCAGCAGCTTAGTAGTGGGAGCCCAAGATACGCAGTATTTT.

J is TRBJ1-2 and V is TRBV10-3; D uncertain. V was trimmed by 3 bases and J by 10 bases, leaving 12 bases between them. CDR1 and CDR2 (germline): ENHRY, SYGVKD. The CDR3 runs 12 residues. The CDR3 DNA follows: TGTGCCATCAGTGACCGGACGGTTATCTACACCTTC. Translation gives CAISDRTVIYTF.

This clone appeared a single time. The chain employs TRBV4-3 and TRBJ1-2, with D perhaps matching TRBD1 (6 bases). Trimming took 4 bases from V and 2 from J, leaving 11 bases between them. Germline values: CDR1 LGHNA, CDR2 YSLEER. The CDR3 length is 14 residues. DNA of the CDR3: TGCGCCAGCAGCCCCGGGGGCCTGAACTATGGCTACACCTTC. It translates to CASSPGGLNYGYTF.

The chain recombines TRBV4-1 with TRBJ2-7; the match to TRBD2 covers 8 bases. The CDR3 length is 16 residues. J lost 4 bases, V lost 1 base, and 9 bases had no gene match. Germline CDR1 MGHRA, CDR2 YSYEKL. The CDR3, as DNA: TGCGCCAGCAGCCAAGTACTAAGCGGGGGAGCTTACGAGCAGTACTTC. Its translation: CASSQVLSGGAYEQYF.

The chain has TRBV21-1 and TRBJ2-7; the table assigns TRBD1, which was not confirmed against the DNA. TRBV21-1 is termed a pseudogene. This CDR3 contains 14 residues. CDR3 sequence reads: CARNPGQGTYEQYF. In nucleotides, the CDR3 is TGTGCCAGAAACCCGGGACAGGGGACCTACGAGCAGTACTTC.

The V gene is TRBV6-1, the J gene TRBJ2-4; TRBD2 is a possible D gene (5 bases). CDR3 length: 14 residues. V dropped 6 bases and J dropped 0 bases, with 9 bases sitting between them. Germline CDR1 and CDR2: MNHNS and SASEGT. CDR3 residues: CASRGSLAKNIQYF. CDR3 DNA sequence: TGTGCCAGCAGGGGGAGTCTAGCCAAAAACATTCAGTACTTC.